This entry lists 12 T cell receptor beta chains sequenced from one sample in a study of control samples from healthy donors and cancer patients. Profiled with immunoSEQ multiplex PCR; TCRdb holds only in-frame clones, not every one. Of 150,000 to 190,000 clones listed, 85% to 95% are singletons. Material: blood. Receptors were obtained from a man aged 50-59 years in good health.

The J gene is TRBJ2-2, the V gene TRBV7-9; D remains unclear. Germline V gene sequence: CDR1 SEHNR, CDR2 FQNEAQ (reference sequence). Trimming removed 9 bases at V and 1 base at J, with 6 bases between. This CDR3 contains 12 residues. This chain's CDR3 is CASRQNTGELFF. The CDR3, as DNA: TGTGCCAGTCGACAGAACACCGGGGAGCTGTTTTTT.

The rearrangement uses TRBV7-3 and TRBJ1-2; the match to TRBD1 covers 8 bases. With V trimmed by 6 bases and J by 8 bases, 8 bases remained unmatched. Germline CDR1 and CDR2: SGHTA and FQGTGA. The CDR3 is 13 amino acids. Here the CDR3 reads CASRKNRGDGYTF. CDR3 nucleotide sequence: TGTGCCAGCAGAAAAAACAGGGGGGACGGCTACACCTTC.

This clone was found once. The J gene is TRBJ2-1, the V gene TRBV4-2, with 8 positions matching TRBD2. The V and J ends lost 0 bases and 8 bases, in that order; junction bases with no gene match: 15. CDR3 length: 18 residues. Looked up from germline, CDR1 is LGHNA and CDR2 is YNFKEQ. CDR3 protein: CASSQDPSGSTRGDEQFF. CDR3 bases: TGTGCCAGCAGCCAAGATCCTAGCGGGTCTACCAGGGGCGATGAGCAGTTCTTC.

Worth noting for this clone: The junction shows a germline mismatch at one end, possibly a read error. The J gene is TRBJ1-5, the V gene TRBV10-3; 10 bases are shared with TRBD1. The length of the CDR3 is 17 residues. Germline CDR1 reads ENHRY; CDR2 reads SYGVKD. CDR3 residues: CAISEHFSTGGNQPQHF. The CDR3 DNA reads as TGTGCCATCAGTGAACATTTTTCGACAGGGGGCAACCAGCCCCAGCATTTT.

The CDR3 nucleotides are TGTGCCAGCAGCTTAGCGCGGGACAGGGGAATAAGGACTAGCGGCGAGCAGTACTTC. Translating gives CASSLARDRGIRTSGEQYF. This chain connects TRBV7-9 to TRBJ2-7; D possibly matches TRBD1 or TRBD2 (10 bases each). The CDR3 consists of 19 residues. Germline V gene data show CDR1 as SEHNR and CDR2 as FQNEAQ (reference sequence). V was trimmed by 0 bases and J by 6 bases, leaving 27 bases between them.

This chain uses TRBV5-4 with TRBJ1-1; TRBD1 is a possible D gene (5 bases). This CDR3 comprises 15 residues. V was clipped by 5 bases and J by 1 base, with 15 bases between them. Looked up from germline, CDR1 is SGHNT and CDR2 is YYREEE (reference sequence). CDR3 region: CASRRGDGKNTEAFF. As DNA, the CDR3 is TGTGCCAGCAGACGAGGGGACGGCAAGAACACTGAAGCTTTCTTT.

The chain uses TRBV16 and TRBJ2-1; D might be TRBD1 (5 bases). Germline CDR1 reads KGHSY; CDR2 reads FQNENV. V lost 4 bases and J 6 bases, leaving 13 bases between the germline ends. CDR3 length: 14 residues. CDR3 protein: CASSLNSQGNEQFF. CDR3 nucleotide sequence: TGTGCCAGCAGCCTAAACTCGCAGGGCAATGAGCAGTTCTTC.

This clone was detected once. The chain joins TRBV28 to TRBJ2-3; no firm D call. The CDR3 runs to 13 residues. Deletions cut 6 bases from V and 1 base from J, with 8 bases between. The germline gives CDR1 MDHEN, CDR2 SYDVKM. CDR3 bases: TGTGCCAGCAGGGACGGCGGCACAGATACGCAGTATTTT. This gives the protein CASRDGGTDTQYF. The full variable domain, rest sourced from reference TRBV28 and TRBJ2-3, is DVKVTQSSRYLVKRTGEKVFLECVQDMDHENMFWYRQDPGLGLRLIYFSYDVKMKEKGDIPEGYSVSREKKERFSLILESASTNQTSMYLCASRDGGTDTQYFGPGTRLTVL.

The J gene is TRBJ2-5, the V gene TRBV4-1, with 8 positions matching TRBD2. V trimming: 2 bases; J trimming: 0 bases; junction bases outside the gene matches: 2. CDR1 MGHRA and CDR2 YSYEKL come from the germline V gene. There are 15 residues in the CDR3. The CDR3 reads CASSQPSGYQETQYF. The CDR3 coding sequence is TGCGCCAGCAGCCAACCTAGCGGGTACCAAGAGACCCAGTACTTC.

The CDR3: CASSPGLVFYEQYF. CDR3 sequence (DNA): TGTGCCAGCAGTCCAGGGCTAGTCTTCTACGAGCAGTACTTC. The J gene is TRBJ2-7, the V gene TRBV28; TRBD1 might be the D (5 bases). The CDR3 covers 14 residues. Trimming took 5 bases from V and 3 from J, leaving 14 bases between them. The V gene's germline CDR1 is MDHEN and CDR2 SYDVKM.

This clone appeared once. The chain combines TRBV7-9 with TRBJ1-1; D is unclear. CDR3 length: 14 residues. Looked up from germline, CDR1 is SEHNR and CDR2 is FQNEAQ (reference sequence). The ends were cut back, 5 bases at V and 8 bases at J, with 18 bases in the middle. CDR3 in amino acids: CASSPGSVPEEAFF. CDR3 sequence (DNA): TGTGCCAGCAGCCCCGGGTCAGTCCCAGAAGAAGCTTTCTTT.

This chain joins TRBV10-3 and TRBJ1-4, with D perhaps matching TRBD1 (6 bases). V was clipped by 3 bases and J by 6 bases, with 14 bases between them. From germline, CDR1 is ENHRY and CDR2 SYGVKD. The CDR3 totals 15 residues. CDR3 region: CAISEGRGPDEKLFF. CDR3 in DNA: TGTGCCATCAGTGAAGGCAGGGGACCCGATGAAAAACTGTTTTTT.